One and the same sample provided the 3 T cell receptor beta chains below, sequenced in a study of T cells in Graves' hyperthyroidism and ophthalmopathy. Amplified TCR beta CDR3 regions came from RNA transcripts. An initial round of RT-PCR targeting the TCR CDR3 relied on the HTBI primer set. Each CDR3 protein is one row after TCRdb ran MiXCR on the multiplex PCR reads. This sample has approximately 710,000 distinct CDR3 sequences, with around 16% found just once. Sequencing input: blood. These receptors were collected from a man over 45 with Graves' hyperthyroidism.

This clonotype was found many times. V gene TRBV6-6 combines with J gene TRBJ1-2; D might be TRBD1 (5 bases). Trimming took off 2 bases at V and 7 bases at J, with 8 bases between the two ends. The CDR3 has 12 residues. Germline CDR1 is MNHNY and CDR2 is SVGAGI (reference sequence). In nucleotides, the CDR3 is TGTGCCAGCAGTTACGAGGGGAGTGGCTACACCTTC. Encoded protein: CASSYEGSGYTF.

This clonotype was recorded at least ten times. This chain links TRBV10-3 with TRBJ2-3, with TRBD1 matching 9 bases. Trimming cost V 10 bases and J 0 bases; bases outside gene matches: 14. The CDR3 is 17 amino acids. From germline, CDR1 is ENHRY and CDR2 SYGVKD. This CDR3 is CATRAGTGIFSTDTQYF. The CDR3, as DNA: TGTGCCACCCGAGCAGGGACAGGGATCTTCAGCACAGATACGCAGTATTTT.

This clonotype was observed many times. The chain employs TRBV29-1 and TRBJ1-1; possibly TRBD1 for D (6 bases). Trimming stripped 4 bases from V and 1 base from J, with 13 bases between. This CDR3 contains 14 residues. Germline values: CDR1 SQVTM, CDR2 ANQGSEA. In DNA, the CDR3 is TGCAGCGTTGGAAGACAGGTTACGAACACTGAAGCTTTCTTT. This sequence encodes CSVGRQVTNTEAFF.